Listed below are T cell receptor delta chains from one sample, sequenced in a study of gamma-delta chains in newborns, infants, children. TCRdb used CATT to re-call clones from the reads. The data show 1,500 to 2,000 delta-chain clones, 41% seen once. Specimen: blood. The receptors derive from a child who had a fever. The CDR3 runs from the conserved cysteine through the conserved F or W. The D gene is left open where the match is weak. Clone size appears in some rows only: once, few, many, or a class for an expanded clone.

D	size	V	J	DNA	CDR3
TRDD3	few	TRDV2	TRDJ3	TGTGCCTGTGACGGGACTGGGGGACACAGCTCCTGGGACACCCGACAGATGTTTTTC	CACDGTGGHSSWDTRQMFF
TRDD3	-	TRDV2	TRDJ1	TGTGCCTGTGACTCTTTACTGGGGGATACGGTGAGCACCGATAAACTCATCTTT	CACDSLLGDTVSTDKLIF
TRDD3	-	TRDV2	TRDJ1	TGTGCCTGTGACGGGATACGCGCCGATAAACTCATCTTT	CACDGIRADKLIF
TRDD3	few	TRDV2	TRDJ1	TGTGCCTGTGACACCGTGTCGGGTAATACTGCTGGGGGGCGCGATAAACTCATCTTT	CACDTVSGNTAGGRDKLIF
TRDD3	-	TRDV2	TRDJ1	TGTGCCTGTGACCCTATACTGGGGGGCGTACGGGGACTCATCTTC	CACDPILGGVRGLIF
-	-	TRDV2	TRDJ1	TGTGCCTGTGACACGCTGGAGGCGGGAGGATACACCGATAAACTCATCTTT	CACDTLEAGGYTDKLIF
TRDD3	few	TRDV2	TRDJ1	TGTGCCTGTGACGAGTTAAGGGGATACGGAGGAACCGATAAGCTCATCTTT	CACDELRGYGGTDKLIF
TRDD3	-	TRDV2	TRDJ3	TGTGCCTGTGACACAGTACTGGGGGACAGCTCCTGGGACACCCGACAGATGTTTTTC	CACDTVLGDSSWDTRQMFF
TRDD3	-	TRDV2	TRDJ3	TGTGCCTGTGACTCTACTGGGGGATCAATTTCCTGGGACACCCGACAGGTGTTTTTC	CACDSTGGSISWDTRQVFF
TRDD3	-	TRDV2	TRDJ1	TGTGCCTGTGACGTACTGGGGGATACGATAAGCACCGATAAACTCATCTTT	CACDVLGDTISTDKLIF
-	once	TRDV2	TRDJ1	TGTGCCTGTGACGAGCTACCGGGAGTACGGGCCCGACGCAGTGGGAACACCGACAAACTCATCTTT	CACDELPGVRARRSGNTDKLIF
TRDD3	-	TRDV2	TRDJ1	TGTGCCTGTGACCGTTTGGGGGATACCGATAAACTCATCTTT	CACDRLGDTDKLIF
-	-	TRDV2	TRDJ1	TGTGCCTGTGACACCTTGGGGGCAAAGACCGATAAACTCATCTTT	CACDTLGAKTDKLIF
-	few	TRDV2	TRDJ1	TGTGCCTGTGACCCCTTGGGGCGGGGGCCCACCGATAAACTCATCTTT	CACDPLGRGPTDKLIF
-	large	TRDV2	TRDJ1	TGTGCCTGTGACAAGTTGGGGGGCACCGATAAACTCATCTTT	CACDKLGGTDKLIF